This TCR beta chain originates from a study of cytotoxic CD8 clonotypes in ibrutinib-treated CLL (dated by TCRdb to 2020 to 2022). Regarding the study in general: The cohort included roughly 15 treatment-naive and fewer than 12 relapsed/refractory patients; around 18 were IGHV unmutated. Of the 90 or so people in the trial, some 28 had longitudinal samples available. Cryopreserved peripheral blood mononuclear cells were obtained before treatment, at response, and at either sustained remission or disease progression. Patients were still on ibrutinib when every remission and progressive disease sample was collected. Samples averaged about 260,000 productive templates and 94,082 productive rearrangements. Partial responses were observed in about 25 patients and complete responses in 2; after a median follow-up of around 68 months, remission was maintained in around 14 patients and progression was observed in approximately twelve. Response samples were obtained after a median of approximately twelve months of treatment, with a range of roughly 6 to 40 months.

The CDR3 goes from the cysteine to the phenylalanine over 15 residues. Solely the CDR3 DNA is kept, with 45 bases framed from the first base. The germline V gene sets CDR1 to KGHSH and CDR2 to LQKENI. V drops 1 base and J drops 0 bases, leaving 9 bases in between. Read against the paper, the sample's time point label means: 20 to 25 months on ibrutinib. For TCR beta library preparation, around 2.1 micrograms of genomic DNA were extracted from the cryopreserved PBMCs. Longitudinal blood samples from CLL patients on ibrutinib monotherapy were analyzed using high-throughput TCR beta sequencing. The patients took part in an open-label, single-center phase 2 trial of ibrutinib monotherapy. Findings and caveats that apply to the study as a whole: Sampling times were not matched between patients in sustained remission and patients whose disease was progressing, and lymph node repertoires were not examined. An increase in clonality was observed at ibrutinib response, with clonality remaining stable during sustained remission and falling back toward baseline at progression. Public clonotypes were rare and either shrank or stayed stable during treatment, and the rise in clonality at ibrutinib response reflected expansion of private clonotypes. Baseline clonality exceeded that of age-matched healthy donors and correlated strongly with circulating CD8+ T-cell counts.

In the case of this clone: No cognate antigen has been identified for it. Qualities for individual bases were not recorded, and no much larger clone is one base off.

Each clonotype received, on average, 10x coverage in deep resolution sequencing performed on a MiSeq, where the target depth lay between 1 in 1 million and 1 in 200,000 T cells. TCR beta libraries were generated with the immunoSEQ hsTCRB Kit. Turning to the authors' computational methods: Data were analyzed with ImmunoSEQ Data Assistant and ImmunoSEQ Analyzer, with V, D and J genes assigned per IMGT definitions. Clonality, which ranges from 0 to 1, was calculated as one minus the normalized Shannon entropy of productive rearrangement frequencies. Only overrepresented clonotypes making up at least 0.05% of the repertoire of each patient were included in the public clonotype analysis. About a dozen repertoires from age-matched healthy donors, obtained from immuneACCESS, served as clonality controls. TCRdb mirrors the immuneACCESS table, restricted to in-frame sequences. Some clones are absent from its copies; in checked studies, under half trace to an unresolved V gene, and the reason for the others is unknown. Clone size and V and J calls were adopted from that table, with D and trimming inferred from the DNA. The sample includes about 200,000 clones, with over 60% observed a single time. Of the sample, over 10% is held by the ten largest clones.

This sequence originates from a human donor with chronic lymphocytic leukemia. The rearranged chain carries TRBV18 and TRBJ2-5, with no D gene named confidently. The sample in question was PBMCs, obtained after 24 months of ibrutinib treatment. The base sequence is TGTGCCAGCTCACCACGCGGACGGAACCAAGAGACCCAGTACTTC. This is translated as CASSPRGRNQETQYF.